This T cell receptor beta chain originates from a study of technical replicates of blood from a handful of donors. TCRdb keeps only in-frame clones here, not all; method: immunoSEQ multiplex PCR. The table records approximately 73,000 clones, roughly 96% of them present only once. From germline, CDR1 is KGHSH and CDR2 LQKENI. Trimming removed 3 bases from V and 0 bases from J; junction bases left unmatched: 2. This CDR3 region has 15 residues. Sample: T cells isolated from PBMCs. This TCR was recovered from a human donor in good health. J is TRBJ2-1 and V is TRBV18; 7 bases match TRBD2. The CDR3 coding sequence is TGTGCCAGCTCACCTGGCGGGAGCTCCTACAATGAGCAGTTCTTC. It encodes CASSPGGSSYNEQFF.